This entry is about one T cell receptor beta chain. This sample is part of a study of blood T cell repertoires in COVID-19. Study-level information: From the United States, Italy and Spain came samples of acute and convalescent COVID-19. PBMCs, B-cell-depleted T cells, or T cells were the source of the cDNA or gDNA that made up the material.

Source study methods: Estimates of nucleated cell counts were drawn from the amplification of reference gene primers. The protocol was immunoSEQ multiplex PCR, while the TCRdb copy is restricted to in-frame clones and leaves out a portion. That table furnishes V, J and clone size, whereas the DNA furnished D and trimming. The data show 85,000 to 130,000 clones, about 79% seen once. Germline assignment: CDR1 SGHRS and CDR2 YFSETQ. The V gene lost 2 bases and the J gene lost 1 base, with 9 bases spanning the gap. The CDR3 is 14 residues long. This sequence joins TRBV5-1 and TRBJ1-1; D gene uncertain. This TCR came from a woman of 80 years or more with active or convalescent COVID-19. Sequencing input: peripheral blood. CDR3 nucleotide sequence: TGCGCCAGCAGCTTTAGCGGTACGAACACTGAAGCTTTCTTT. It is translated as CASSFSGTNTEAFF.